The entry below gives a single T cell receptor (beta chain) sequence along with its context. The authors' processing: Reference gene primers were amplified, and this amplification served to estimate nucleated cell counts. Assay used: immunoSEQ multiplex PCR; TCRdb lists only in-frame clones, some missing. V and J calls and clone size come straight from that table; D and trimming were deduced from the DNA. The data contain about 380,000 clones, 85% of them singletons. This entry is derived from a study of blood T cell repertoires in COVID-19. The wider study: Spain, Italy and the United States supplied samples that represented acute and convalescent COVID-19. The cDNA or gDNA used as material had been derived from T cells, B-cell-depleted T cells, or PBMCs.

This CDR3 spans 15 amino acids. Germline CDR1 is MNHNS and CDR2 is SASEGT. Germline trimming cut 3 bases from V and 0 bases from J; bases unmatched to any gene: 2. The receptor was derived from a woman between 18 and 29 years old with acute or convalescent COVID-19. This rearrangement joins TRBV6-1 to TRBJ1-5, with TRBD1 matching over 7 bases. The sample comprised peripheral blood. CDR3 in DNA: TGTGCCAGCAGTGACGGGACAGCTAGCAATCAGCCCCAGCATTTT. Protein: CASSDGTASNQPQHF.